The sample holds a few counts of the clone carrying this T cell receptor beta chain. The target antigen is unknown. This sample stems from a study of T cells in Graves' hyperthyroidism and ophthalmopathy. There are 16 residues in the CDR3. From germline, CDR1 is DFQATT and CDR2 SNEGSKA (reference sequence). V lost 3 bases, J lost 3 bases, and 12 bases stayed unmatched. The study's findings and limits: The model made its ophthalmopathy prediction, and onset followed a median approximately six months later. Most clonotypes expanded in thyroid above 0.001 were likewise present in blood. Ophthalmopathy and stable hyperthyroidism were separated by a 13 V-J model.

RNA transcripts provided the source from which TCR beta CDR3 regions were amplified. Researchers ran a first-round RT-PCR on the TCR CDR3 using the HTBI primer set. TCRdb passed the multiplex PCR reads through MiXCR, listing each CDR3 protein once. The sample records under 700,000 distinct CDR3 sequences, roughly 17% being singletons. Material for sequencing was blood. The chain employs TRBV20-1 and TRBJ2-3; 7 nucleotides line up with TRBD1. This receptor was obtained from a woman under 30 with Graves' hyperthyroidism. CDR3 sequence reads: CSASRLRGQRTDTQYF. The CDR3 region has the DNA TGCAGTGCTAGTCGGTTAAGGGGGCAGAGAACAGATACGCAGTATTTT.